One and the same sample provided the 18 T cell receptor beta chains below, sequenced in a study of identical twins. TCRdb reanalysed the 5' RACE reads using MiXCR and keeps one entry per CDR3 protein. The profile covers 650,000 to 800,000 distinct CDR3 sequences, with roughly 8% appearing a single time and 0.8% to 1% taken by the ten largest. The data were also submitted as part of a second study, on yellow fever vaccine responses in identical twins.

The sample was PBMCs. The receptors stem from a woman younger than 30 in good health.

This clonotype showed up just a few times. The CDR3 DNA reads TGTGCCAGCAGTTGGGAGCCTCGGTACTACGAGCAGTACTTC. It specifies CASSWEPRYYEQYF. The V call is TRBV28, the J call TRBJ2-7; D is perhaps TRBD2 (5 bases). Per the germline V gene, CDR1 is MDHEN and CDR2 is SYDVKM. This CDR3 comprises 14 residues. Trimming removed 4 bases from V and 3 bases from J, with 13 bases in between.

This clonotype was found a few times. The chain recombines TRBV20-1 with TRBJ2-1; 11 nucleotides match TRBD2. Trimming removed 3 bases from V and 8 bases from J; junction bases left unmatched: 9. This CDR3 region has 15 residues. Per germline, CDR1 DFQATT and CDR2 SNEGSKA (reference sequence). CDR3 sequence (DNA): TGCAGTGCTAGGGTTAGCGGGAGGGCCTCAGATGAGCAGTTCTTC. Protein: CSARVSGRASDEQFF.

This clonotype appeared many times. The chain employs TRBV7-9 and TRBJ1-1; D unclear. In germline, CDR1 is SEHNR, CDR2 FQNEAQ (reference sequence). Trimming shortened V by 3 bases and J by 1 base, and 9 bases separated the two germline ends. The CDR3 loop spans 14 amino acids. CDR3 region: CASSFMSANTEAFF. The CDR3 DNA is TGTGCCAGCAGCTTCATGTCGGCGAACACTGAAGCTTTCTTT.

This clonotype came up a few times. The rearrangement links TRBV20-1 to TRBJ2-7; D is undetermined. There are 16 residues in the CDR3. Between the trimmed V and J ends, which lost 0 bases and 2 bases, there was a span of 17 bases. Germline V CDR1 and CDR2: DFQATT, SNEGSKA (reference sequence). Written as DNA, the CDR3 is TGCAGTGCTAGAGATCTGATTTTGGGATTGCCCTACGAGCAGTACTTC. This codes for CSARDLILGLPYEQYF.

Ten or more counts support this clonotype. The V gene is TRBV20-1, the J gene TRBJ2-7; D is perhaps TRBD1 (5 bases). The CDR3 extends over 12 amino acids. V lost 3 bases and J 0 bases, leaving 6 bases between the germline ends. Germline V gives CDR1 DFQATT, CDR2 SNEGSKA (reference sequence). The CDR3 loop reads CSARQGSYEQYF. The CDR3 nucleotides are TGCAGTGCTAGGCAGGGCTCCTACGAGCAGTACTTC.

The table lists this clonotype with a few counts. The chain combines TRBV29-1 with TRBJ2-2; no reliable D call. Trimming removed 5 bases at V and 3 bases at J, with 7 bases between. The CDR3 consists of 12 residues. Germline V gene sequence: CDR1 SQVTM, CDR2 ANQGSEA. The CDR3 region is CSVNRDTGELFF. The CDR3 DNA reads TGCAGCGTTAATAGGGACACCGGGGAGCTGTTTTTT.

This clonotype has more than one count but fewer than ten. This chain joins TRBV15 and TRBJ2-2, with D perhaps matching TRBD1 or TRBD2 (5 bases each). Germline CDR1 and CDR2: LNHNV and YYDKDF (reference sequence). Between the trimmed V and J ends, which lost 6 bases and 1 base, there was a span of 12 bases. CDR3 length equals 15 residues. The CDR3 is CATSTGTVNTGELFF. The CDR3 nucleotides are TGTGCCACCAGTACTGGGACGGTGAACACCGGGGAGCTGTTTTTT.

The V gene is TRBV29-1, the J gene TRBJ2-3; perhaps TRBD2 as D (7 bases). The germline V gene has CDR1 SQVTM and CDR2 ANQGSEA. The CDR3 runs to 15 residues. Trimming cost V 4 bases and J 4 bases, with 18 bases left between them. CDR3 amino acids: CSVGGGGGGADTQYF. The CDR3 nucleotides read TGCAGCGTTGGCGGGGGTGGGGGCGGCGCAGATACGCAGTATTTT.

In its sample, this clonotype was seen a few times. The chain links TRBV7-9 to TRBJ2-5; D may be TRBD1 (6 bases). The germline V and J ends were trimmed by 3 bases and 0 bases, with 11 bases remaining between them. The length of the CDR3 is 15 residues. CDR1 is SEHNR and CDR2 is FQNEAQ in the germline V gene (reference sequence). The chain's CDR3 is CASSFWTAHQETQYF. The CDR3 DNA sequence: TGTGCCAGCAGCTTCTGGACAGCGCACCAAGAGACCCAGTACTTC.

This clonotype was counted only a few times. The rearrangement uses TRBV28 and TRBJ1-5; maybe TRBD1 (5 bases). In germline, CDR1 is MDHEN, CDR2 SYDVKM. The CDR3 runs to 16 residues. Trimming shortened V by 6 bases and J by 0 bases, and 15 bases separated the two germline ends. The CDR3 reads CASRVVTDNSNQPQHF. CDR3 in DNA: TGTGCCAGCAGAGTGGTGACAGACAATAGCAATCAGCCCCAGCATTTT.

This clonotype was seen at least ten times. The chain carries TRBV28 and TRBJ2-1; D may match TRBD1 or TRBD2 (6 bases each). V dropped 6 bases and J dropped 4 bases, with 19 bases sitting between them. CDR3 length: 16 amino acids. Per germline, CDR1 MDHEN and CDR2 SYDVKM. CDR3 protein: CASSWDPGAQYNEQFF. The CDR3, as DNA: TGTGCCAGCAGCTGGGATCCGGGGGCGCAATACAATGAGCAGTTCTTC. Full variable domain (remainder filled in from reference TRBV28 and TRBJ2-1): DVKVTQSSRYLVKRTGEKVFLECVQDMDHENMFWYRQDPGLGLRLIYFSYDVKMKEKGDIPEGYSVSREKKERFSLILESASTNQTSMYLCASSWDPGAQYNEQFFGPGTRLTVL.

This clonotype has a single count. No DNA is shown, since the ends of the CDR3 on it are uncertain; the CDR3 is the one TCRdb lists. The gene calls are TRBV12-2 and TRBJ2-2; TRBD1 is the table's D call and was not checked against the DNA. TRBV12-2 is a known pseudogene. The CDR3 has 16 amino acids, counting both end residues. The CDR3: CASRPGTVLRAGSCFF.

This chain joins TRBV10-3 and TRBJ1-2; no reliable D call. Trimming took off 7 bases at V and 0 bases at J, with 9 bases between the two ends. CDR3 length: 13 amino acids. Germline V lookup: CDR1 ENHRY, CDR2 SYGVKD. CDR3: CAINIAPNYGYTF. CDR3 nucleotides: TGTGCCATCAACATCGCACCTAACTATGGCTACACCTTC.

This clonotype was detected once. CDR3 amino acids: CASSLGRAEAFF. CDR3 coding DNA: TGTGCCAGCAGCTTAGGCAGGGCTGAAGCTTTCTTT. The rearrangement uses TRBV7-2 and TRBJ1-1; TRBD1 might be the D (5 bases). V was shortened by 1 base and J by 6 bases, with 6 bases between the two germline ends. CDR3 length equals 12 residues. Germline CDR1 is SGHTA and CDR2 is FQGNSA.

This clonotype occurred many times. The chain has TRBV7-9 and TRBJ2-7; D perhaps matches TRBD1 (7 bases). The ends were cut back, 5 bases at V and 3 bases at J, with 14 bases in the middle. The germline V gene encodes CDR1 SEHNR and CDR2 FQNEAQ (reference sequence). This CDR3 has 14 residues. DNA of the CDR3: TGTGCCAGCAGCCCGCGGGACAGCCTCTACGAGCAGTACTTC. Protein product: CASSPRDSLYEQYF.

This clonotype was seen only a few times. This sequence joins TRBV12-3 or TRBV12-4 and TRBJ2-1; tentatively, D is TRBD1 (5 bases). The CDR3 totals 15 residues. V was pared by 5 bases and J by 10 bases, with 21 bases between. The CDR3 bases are TGTGCCAGCAGTCTCTCCCGTTTCAGGGCACGGGAGCAGTTCTTC. It encodes CASSLSRFRAREQFF.

As concerns this clonotype: This may be a read error, as it is one base from a much larger clone. Without the conserved terminal phenylalanine or tryptophan, this CDR3 likely stems from a read error. The chain joins TRBV4-1 to TRBJ2-5; no reliable D call. Germline CDR1 reads MGHRA; CDR2 reads YSYEKL. V was shortened by 4 bases and J by 3 bases, with 9 bases between the two germline ends. CDR3 length: 13 amino acids. CDR3 DNA sequence: TGCGCCAGCAGCCGAGGACGAGAAGAGACCCAGTACCTC. Amino acid sequence: CASSRGREETQYL.

V and J are TRBV28 and TRBJ2-7; D might be TRBD2 (5 bases). Trimming removed 4 bases from V and 0 bases from J, with 10 bases in between. Germline lookup yields CDR1 MDHEN and CDR2 SYDVKM. This CDR3 contains 14 residues. In DNA, the CDR3 is TGTGCCAGCAGTTCCCCGAGCGGCTCCTACGAGCAGTACTTC. This translates into CASSSPSGSYEQYF.